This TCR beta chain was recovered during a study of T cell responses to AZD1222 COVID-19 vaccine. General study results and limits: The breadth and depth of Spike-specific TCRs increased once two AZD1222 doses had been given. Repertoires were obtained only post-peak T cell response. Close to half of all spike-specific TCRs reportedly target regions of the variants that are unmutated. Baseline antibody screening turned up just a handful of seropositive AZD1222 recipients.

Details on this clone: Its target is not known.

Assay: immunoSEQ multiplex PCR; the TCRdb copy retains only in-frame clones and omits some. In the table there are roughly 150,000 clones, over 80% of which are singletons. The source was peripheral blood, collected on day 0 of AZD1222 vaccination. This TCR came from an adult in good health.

The CDR3 coding sequence is TGTGCCAGCAGTTTTAAACAGCGGTACGAGCAGTACTTC. It yields the protein CASSFKQRYEQYF. V gene TRBV12-3 or TRBV12-4 combines with J gene TRBJ2-7, with D perhaps TRBD2 (5 bases). The CDR3 contains 13 residues. The ends were cut back, 3 bases at V and 4 bases at J, with 10 bases in the middle.